This T cell receptor (beta chain) was found in a study of blood T cell repertoires in COVID-19. Across the whole study: Some COVID-19 samples were acute and others convalescent; all came from the United States, Italy and Spain.

J lost 4 bases, V lost 3 bases, and 5 bases had no gene match. The CDR3 covers 14 residues. Germline assignment: CDR1 MNHNS and CDR2 SASEGT. In the original analysis: Reference gene primer amplification gave estimated nucleated cell counts. Clones were sequenced by immunoSEQ multiplex PCR, and TCRdb holds only the in-frame ones, with some missing. The V and J calls and clone size come from that table; D and trimming were worked out from the DNA. The table includes some 290,000 clones, about 86% detected once. Source material: peripheral blood. The TCR was taken from a young woman with COVID-19, enrolled during active disease. The V gene is TRBV6-1, the J gene TRBJ2-7, with TRBD2 identical over 8 bases. The CDR3 here is CASSDNPGGYEQYF. CDR3 DNA sequence: TGTGCCAGCAGTGATAATCCGGGGGGGTACGAGCAGTACTTC.